Following are 21 T cell receptor beta chains from one sample sequenced in a study of T cells in Graves' hyperthyroidism and ophthalmopathy (dated by TCRdb to about 2019). Libraries were made using multiplex PCR. The sequencing machine was an Illumina HiSeq 2000. Amplification of TCR beta CDR3 regions was carried out from RNA transcripts. For the first round of RT-PCR on the TCR CDR3, the HTBI primer set was used together with the Qiagen OneStep RT-PCR kit. TCRdb handled the public reads itself, with Q25 trimming in fastp and clone calling in MiXCR, and kept productive beta chains. Each record represents a unique CDR3 protein, reported with the most common genes and DNA among its rows. This sample comprises a few hundred thousand distinct CDR3 sequences, about 15% of them detected only once. The ten largest clones capture roughly 6.6% of the sample. Sample: blood. The receptors stem from a woman in her 30s with Graves' hyperthyroidism.

Notes on this clonotype: It may be a read error: a sequence one base away is much more abundant. The CDR3 DNA reads as TGCGCCGGCAGCTTCCAAAAGGGATTCTCCTACGAGCAGTACTTC. Its protein is CAGSFQKGFSYEQYF. The chain uses TRBV5-1 and TRBJ2-7, with D unclear. This CDR3 region has 15 residues. Germline V gene lookup returns CDR1 SGHRS and CDR2 YFSETQ.

Details on this clonotype: This CDR3 is missing its conserved last phenylalanine or tryptophan, likely due to a read error. The V and J genes are TRBV30 and TRBJ1-1; D unclear. V was cut by 1 base and J by 4 bases, with 13 bases left in between. The CDR3 is 14 residues long. In germline, CDR1 is GTSNPN, CDR2 SVGIG (reference sequence). The CDR3 is CAWSDRLVVTEAFS. CDR3 sequence (DNA): TGTGCCTGGAGTGACCGTCTGGTAGTCACTGAAGCTTTCTCT.

The chain has TRBV7-9 and TRBJ1-5; 9 bases align to TRBD1. CDR1 is SEHNR, CDR2 FQNEAQ, per germline (reference sequence). The V segment lost 5 bases and the J segment 10 bases; nucleotides outside the gene matches: 6. This CDR3 is built from 13 residues. CDR3 nucleotides: TGTGCCAGCAGCGCCCGGACAGGGGAACCCCAGCATTTT. Amino acids: CASSARTGEPQHF. The full variable domain, its missing parts supplied by reference TRBV7-9 and TRBJ1-5, is DTGVSQNPRHKITKRGQNVTFRCDPISEHNRLYWYRQTLGQGPEFLTYFQNEAQLEKSRLLSDRFSAERPKGSFSTLEIQRTEQGDSAMYLCASSARTGEPQHFGDGTRLSIL.

The rearrangement joins TRBV27 to TRBJ2-1; D might be TRBD1 (5 bases). Trimming cost V 5 bases and J 1 base, with 12 bases left between them. The CDR3 is 15 residues long. Germline CDR1 is MNHEY and CDR2 is SMNVEV (reference sequence). CDR3 DNA sequence: TGTGCCAGCAGTCTAAAGGGGTGGTCCTACAATGAGCAGTTCTTC. Its protein product is CASSLKGWSYNEQFF.

This clonotype was seen a few times. CDR3 loop: CASSSALRGEKLFF. CDR3 coding DNA: TGTGCCAGTAGTTCGGCCTTAAGAGGGGAAAAACTGTTTTTT. The chain employs TRBV19 and TRBJ1-4, with unresolved D. V was pared by 5 bases and J by 8 bases, with 15 bases between. The CDR3 sequence is 14 residues long. Germline CDR1 is LNHDA and CDR2 is SQIVND (reference sequence).

Details on this clonotype: This could be a read error, since a much larger clone is one nucleotide away. V and J are TRBV7-9 and TRBJ2-7; 8 bases align to TRBD2. The CDR3 extends over 15 amino acids. CDR1 SEHNR and CDR2 FQNEAQ come from the germline V gene (reference sequence). The CDR3 nucleotides read TGTGTCAGCAACCGGGCTAGCGGGCCTTCCTACGAGCAGTACTTC. It yields the protein CVSNRASGPSYEQYF. Full variable domain (rest looked up from reference TRBV7-9 and TRBJ2-7): DTGVSQNPRHKITKRGQNVTFRCDPISEHNRLYWYRQTLGQGPEFLTYFQNEAQLEKSRLLSDRFSAERPKGSFSTLEIQRTEQGDSAMYLCVSNRASGPSYEQYFGPGTRLTVT.

The chain links TRBV5-6 to TRBJ2-7; 8 bases match TRBD2. Germline V gene lookup returns CDR1 SGHDT and CDR2 YYEEEE. The CDR3 runs 16 residues. V shed 0 bases, J shed 1 base, and the junction held 6 bases outside the gene matches. The CDR3 DNA follows: TGTGCCAGCAGCTTGGAAAGGCGGGAGGCGTCCTACGAGCAGTACTTC. Protein: CASSLERREASYEQYF.

This clonotype was picked up many times. The CDR3 here is CASSWGLAGGPTNTQYF. The DNA of the CDR3 is TGCGCCAGCAGCTGGGGACTAGCGGGAGGACCCACGAATACGCAGTATTTT. The V and J genes are TRBV5-1 and TRBJ2-3; 15 bases match TRBD2. The CDR3 is 17 amino acids. V lost 3 bases, J lost 7 bases, and 9 bases stayed unmatched. Germline values: CDR1 SGHRS, CDR2 YFSETQ. Together with reference TRBV5-1 and TRBJ2-3, the CDR3 gives the full variable domain: KAGVTQTPRYLIKTRGQQVTLSCSPISGHRSVSWYQQTPGQGLQFLFEYFSETQRNKGNFPGRFSGRQFSNSRSEMNVSTLELGDSALYLCASSWGLAGGPTNTQYFGPGTRLTVL.

This clonotype was counted at least ten times. The chain carries TRBV24-1 and TRBJ2-1, with D tentatively TRBD2 (5 bases). The V gene lost 11 bases and the J gene lost 8 bases, with 12 bases spanning the gap. Germline CDR1 and CDR2: KGHDR and SFDVKD. This CDR3 contains 11 residues. The CDR3 loop is CARTALDEQFF. In nucleotides, the CDR3 is TGTGCCAGGACTGCGTTGGATGAGCAGTTCTTC.

This clonotype was counted ten times or more. The chain combines TRBV7-9 with TRBJ2-1; no definite D call. Germline lookup yields CDR1 SEHNR and CDR2 FQNEAQ (reference sequence). The CDR3 extends over 14 amino acids. The V and J ends lost 5 bases and 5 bases respectively, with 13 bases between them. Written as DNA, the CDR3 is TGTGCCAGCAGCCCCATTTGGGCGAACAATGAGCAGTTCTTC. Translated, it gives CASSPIWANNEQFF.

The chain is built from TRBV15 and TRBJ1-1; D remains ambiguous. In germline, CDR1 is LNHNV, CDR2 YYDKDF (reference sequence). The CDR3 spans 15 residues. Trimming removed 0 bases at V and 1 base at J, with 9 bases between. The CDR3 here is CATSRDKTRNTEAFF. The CDR3 DNA follows: TGTGCCACCAGCAGAGACAAGACGAGGAACACTGAAGCTTTCTTT.

This clonotype appeared many times. The chain carries TRBV5-1 and TRBJ2-3; D may match TRBD1 or TRBD2 (5 bases each). The CDR3 runs 18 residues. The germline CDR1 and CDR2 sequences are SGHRS and YFSETQ. V lost 4 bases, J lost 0 bases, and 21 bases lay in between. CDR3 amino acids: CASSPGHGAERSTDTQYF. The DNA for the CDR3 is TGCGCCAGCAGCCCGGGGCACGGCGCGGAGCGAAGCACAGATACGCAGTATTTT. Full variable domain (outside the CDR3, taken from reference TRBV5-1 and TRBJ2-3): KAGVTQTPRYLIKTRGQQVTLSCSPISGHRSVSWYQQTPGQGLQFLFEYFSETQRNKGNFPGRFSGRQFSNSRSEMNVSTLELGDSALYLCASSPGHGAERSTDTQYFGPGTRLTVL.

This clonotype was detected ten times or more. The CDR3 DNA is TGCAGTGCTAGAGAGGCCAGTAAGCAAGAGACCCAGTACTTC. This translates into CSAREASKQETQYF. The chain employs TRBV20-1 and TRBJ2-5; D not resolved. CDR1 and CDR2 (germline): DFQATT, SNEGSKA (reference sequence). V dropped 0 bases and J dropped 2 bases, with 10 bases sitting between them. The CDR3 totals 14 residues.

J is TRBJ1-1 and V is TRBV12-3 or TRBV12-4; a weak D match, TRBD1 (5 bases). V lost 5 bases and J lost 6, with 16 bases in between. This CDR3 has 14 residues. The CDR3 spells CASSATQGSAEAFF. CDR3 DNA sequence: TGTGCCAGCAGTGCAACGCAGGGATCGGCTGAAGCTTTCTTT.

The chain joins TRBV18 to TRBJ2-1, with unresolved D. Trimming stripped 0 bases from V and 5 bases from J, with 8 bases between. This CDR3 region has 14 residues. Germline V gene data show CDR1 as KGHSH and CDR2 as LQKENI. CDR3 nucleotides: TGTGCCAGCTCACCACCTGGGCTCGACAATGAGCAGTTCTTC. Translating gives CASSPPGLDNEQFF.

The table lists this clonotype with many counts. J is TRBJ2-3 and V is TRBV13; 9 bases map to TRBD1. V lost 0 bases and J lost 8; bases outside the gene matches: 6. CDR3 length: 15 amino acids. Germline values: CDR1 PRHDT, CDR2 FYEKMQ (reference sequence). The CDR3 nucleotides are TGTGCCAGCAGCTTAGGAGGACAGGGGATGGGTACGCAGTATTTT. Translated, it gives CASSLGGQGMGTQYF.

This clonotype was recorded only once. In nucleotides, the CDR3 is TGCGAATCGGGCAGATCTAGCACAGATACGCAGTATTTT. Translation gives CESGRSSTDTQYF. This chain links TRBV5-1 with TRBJ2-3; no definite D call. Germline lookup yields CDR1 SGHRS and CDR2 YFSETQ. The CDR3 runs to 13 residues.

This clonotype was seen repeatedly, ten times or more. This chain uses TRBV12-3 or TRBV12-4 with TRBJ1-4; the match to TRBD1 covers 7 bases. The CDR3 is 14 residues long. The ends lost 3 bases at V and 10 bases at J; junction bases unmatched: 8. The DNA for the CDR3 is TGTGCCAGCAGTTTGGGACAGCGCCCCCGAAAACTGTTTTTT. Protein sequence: CASSLGQRPRKLFF.

This clonotype was counted at least ten times. The chain is built from TRBV12-3 or TRBV12-4 and TRBJ2-3; 9 bases match TRBD2. The CDR3 covers 15 residues. J lost 4 bases, V lost 6 bases, and 8 bases had no gene match. CDR3 sequence reads: CASSTPGLASDTQYF. CDR3 DNA: TGTGCCAGCAGCACACCGGGACTAGCATCAGATACGCAGTATTTT.

Ten or more counts support this clonotype. The rearrangement links TRBV20-1 to TRBJ1-4; TRBD1 matches at 8 bases. In germline, CDR1 is DFQATT, CDR2 SNEGSKA (reference sequence). Germline trimming cut 5 bases from V and 6 bases from J; bases unmatched to any gene: 5. The CDR3 extends over 13 amino acids. The CDR3 DNA follows: TGCAGTGCTTCTCAGGGGGCTGATGAAAAACTGTTTTTT. Residues: CSASQGADEKLFF.

As to this clonotype: An end of the junction differs from the germline gene, which may be a read error. V and J are TRBV6-5 and TRBJ2-7, with D maybe TRBD2 (6 bases). This CDR3 region has 15 residues. CDR1 and CDR2 (germline): MNHEY, SVGAGI. CDR3 nucleotide sequence: TGTGCCGGCAGTTACTCCCACGGGAGCTCCTACGAGCAGTACTTC. It yields the protein CAGSYSHGSSYEQYF.